This TCR beta chain comes out of a study of blood T cell repertoires in COVID-19. Per the original data handling: Reference gene primer amplification in the assay estimated nucleated cell counts. Clones were read by immunoSEQ multiplex PCR, and TCRdb kept only the in-frame ones, dropping some. D and trimming come from the DNA, and the V and J calls and clone size come from that table. The sample carries roughly 120,000 clones, approximately 80% recorded once. Germline CDR1 reads SGHVS; CDR2 reads FQNEAQ. The CDR3 loop spans 17 amino acids. After removal of 7 bases from V and 2 bases from J, the junction contained 12 bases not matched to a gene. This clone showed up just once.

Sequenced sample: peripheral blood. This chain uses TRBV7-8 with TRBJ1-4, with TRBD1 matching 8 bases. This clonotype was obtained from a man between 65 and 85 years old with acute or convalescent COVID-19. The CDR3 DNA reads TGTGCCAGCACCAGACAGGGGAGGGCCGGCACTAATGAAAAACTGTTTTTT. Protein sequence: CASTRQGRAGTNEKLFF.